This T cell receptor beta chain was retrieved from a study of T cell responses to AZD1222 COVID-19 vaccine. In regard to this clone: Its antigen is unknown.

Study-wide findings and caveats: White British donors predominated, females outnumbered males, and clonal diversity was possibly underestimated.

The CDR3 is made up of 15 amino acids. Germline CDR1 SGHAT, CDR2 FQDESV (reference sequence). V lost 0 bases and J 5 bases, leaving 13 bases between the germline ends. This table comes from immunoSEQ multiplex PCR, and its TCRdb copy is limited to in-frame clones, with some not included. The sample lists 150,000 or so clones; approximately 90% were seen once. Sequencing used peripheral blood, obtained 28 days after the second AZD1222 dose. V usage is TRBV11-1 and J usage is TRBJ2-5; D is uncertain. The receptor comes from an adult who received the AZD1222 COVID-19 vaccine. DNA of the CDR3: TGTGCCAGCAGCTTAGCGCTTGCGGTCCGCGAGACCCAGTACTTC. Amino acids: CASSLALAVRETQYF. The whole variable domain, remainder taken from reference TRBV11-1 and TRBJ2-5, is EAEVAQSPRYKITEKSQAVAFWCDPISGHATLYWYRQILGQGPELLVQFQDESVVDDSQLPKDRFSAERLKGVDSTLKIQPAELGDSAMYLCASSLALAVRETQYFGPGTRLLVL.